The 23 T cell receptor beta chains presented below share a single source sample, sequenced in a study of blood T cells in healthy people across ages (dated by TCRdb to the mid-2010s). Library preparation was by 5' RACE. Sequenced on an Illumina HiSeq 2500. A second PCR of roughly 7 to 11 cycles was performed with a sample-barcoded 5' primer and a J-beta primer mix. TCRdb reprocessed the public reads (quality trimming at Q25 with fastp, clone calling with MiXCR) and kept in-frame beta chains. All rows with the same CDR3 protein become a single entry with the most common DNA and genes. In this sample the table shows around 800,000 distinct CDR3 sequences, about 62% of which occur a single time. The ten largest clones take up about 30% of the sample. Specimen: blood. Every receptor here comes from a man aged 25-40 years in good health.

This clonotype was counted ten times or more. The V call is TRBV28, the J call TRBJ2-5; D gene unclear. Trimming removed 5 bases at V and 4 bases at J, with 11 bases between. This CDR3 is built from 13 residues. Germline loops: CDR1 MDHEN, CDR2 SYDVKM. The CDR3 region is CASSPHARETQYF. CDR3 in DNA: TGTGCCAGCAGTCCCCACGCACGAGAGACCCAGTACTTC.

Details on this clonotype: This may come from a read error, since a much larger clone is one base off. The J gene is TRBJ2-5, the V gene TRBV9; tentative D call: TRBD2 (5 bases). Germline V gene sequence: CDR1 SGDLS, CDR2 YYNGEE. The CDR3 runs 13 residues. CDR3 DNA: TGTGCCGGCAGCGGCGTATCGGAGGAGACCCAGTACTTC. It yields the protein CAGSGVSEETQYF.

This clonotype was recorded a few times. This chain connects TRBV6-2 or TRBV6-3 to TRBJ2-5; D gene uncertain. The CDR3 consists of 14 residues. Deletions cut 3 bases from V and 1 base from J, with 9 bases between. In germline, CDR1 is MNHEY, CDR2 SVGEGT. CDR3: CASSYDSGQETQYF. DNA for the CDR3: TGTGCCAGCAGTTATGACTCGGGCCAAGAGACCCAGTACTTC.

V usage is TRBV29-1 and J usage is TRBJ1-5; D ambiguous. Germline lookup yields CDR1 SQVTM and CDR2 ANQGSEA. V gave up 1 base and J gave up 3 bases, with 7 bases separating them. The CDR3 covers 13 residues. This chain's CDR3 is CSVEGGSNQPQHF. In nucleotides, the CDR3 is TGCAGCGTTGAAGGGGGTTCCAATCAGCCCCAGCATTTT.

This chain connects TRBV29-1 to TRBJ1-1; D uncertain. The CDR3 sequence is 13 residues long. The V end was cut by 5 bases, the J end by 4 bases, with 14 bases between. Germline CDR1 SQVTM, CDR2 ANQGSEA. The CDR3 reads CSVLVVSSTEAFF. CDR3 in DNA: TGCAGCGTTCTTGTGGTTTCGAGCACTGAAGCTTTCTTT.

This rearrangement joins TRBV12-3 or TRBV12-4 to TRBJ2-7; the match to TRBD1 covers 7 bases. V lost 9 bases to trimming and J lost 3 bases; unmatched junction nucleotides: 8. The CDR3 covers 13 residues. As DNA, the CDR3 is TGTGCCAGTGTGTCGGGACAGTTCTACGAGCAGTACTTC. It encodes CASVSGQFYEQYF.

V usage is TRBV10-3 and J usage is TRBJ2-1; 9 nucleotides agree with TRBD1. CDR1 is ENHRY and CDR2 is SYGVKD in the germline V gene. The V gene end was trimmed by 2 bases and the J gene end by 6 bases; junction bases not matched to a gene: 11. This CDR3 comprises 17 residues. CDR3 DNA: TGTGCCATCAGTGAGACGCCCGGGACAGGGCGGGGCAATGAGCAGTTCTTC. The encoded protein is CAISETPGTGRGNEQFF.

This clonotype has only a few counts. CDR3: CSVEGQPYQETQYF. The CDR3 DNA reads as TGCAGCGTTGAAGGACAGCCGTACCAAGAGACCCAGTACTTC. The genes are TRBV29-1 and TRBJ2-5; the D gene is possibly TRBD1 (5 bases). The length of the CDR3 is 14 residues. The germline CDR1 and CDR2 sequences are SQVTM and ANQGSEA. The V gene lost 1 base and the J gene lost 0 bases, with 9 bases spanning the gap.

This clonotype was seen only a few times. The V gene is TRBV20-1, the J gene TRBJ1-6; D might be TRBD1 (5 bases). Germline V gene lookup returns CDR1 DFQATT and CDR2 SNEGSKA (reference sequence). The CDR3 is 14 residues long. V dropped 2 bases and J dropped 8 bases, with 13 bases sitting between them. The CDR3 loop is CSARPGRGDSPLHF. CDR3 coding DNA: TGCAGTGCTAGACCGGGGAGAGGGGATTCACCCCTCCACTTT.

The chain uses TRBV9 and TRBJ2-5; tentatively, D is TRBD1 or TRBD2 (5 bases each). The V gene lost 4 bases and the J gene lost 4 bases, with 20 bases spanning the gap. The CDR3 is 16 residues long. Germline assignment: CDR1 SGDLS and CDR2 YYNGEE. CDR3 nucleotides: TGTGCCAGCAGCCCCACGGGACGTATCGCGGGAGAGACCCAGTACTTC. It codes for CASSPTGRIAGETQYF.

This rearrangement joins TRBV5-1 to TRBJ2-3, with D perhaps TRBD2 (5 bases). Germline V gene lookup returns CDR1 SGHRS and CDR2 YFSETQ. V was pared by 3 bases and J by 5 bases, with 13 bases between. There are 14 residues in the CDR3. CDR3 nucleotide sequence: TGCGCCAGCAGCTCAATGGAGGCGGGAGATACGCAGTATTTT. It encodes CASSSMEAGDTQYF.

The chain employs TRBV29-1 and TRBJ2-7; D uncertain. The CDR3 is 14 residues long. V was shortened by 3 bases and J by 4 bases, with 16 bases between the two germline ends. Per germline, CDR1 SQVTM and CDR2 ANQGSEA. CDR3 coding DNA: TGCAGCGTTGATCCAGACGGCGATACTTACGAGCAGTACTTC. This translates into CSVDPDGDTYEQYF.

With regard to this clonotype: With a much larger clone just one base away, this may be a read error. The CDR3 reads CSAEAGGSSTDTQYF. For the CDR3, the DNA is TGCAGTGCTGAGGCAGGGGGTTCTAGCACAGATACGCAGTATTTT. The rearrangement links TRBV20-1 to TRBJ2-3, with TRBD1 matching 7 bases. From germline, CDR1 is DFQATT and CDR2 SNEGSKA (reference sequence). This CDR3 spans 15 amino acids. After removal of 5 bases from V and 0 bases from J, the junction contained 8 bases not matched to a gene.

V gene TRBV20-1 combines with J gene TRBJ2-7, with a weak D call TRBD2 (5 bases). Trimming stripped 6 bases from V and 6 bases from J, with 15 bases between. Germline assignment: CDR1 DFQATT and CDR2 SNEGSKA (reference sequence). There are 12 residues in the CDR3. The CDR3 loop reads CSASGETSEQYF. The DNA for the CDR3 is TGCAGTGCCTCCGGGGAGACGAGCGAGCAGTACTTC.

The V and J genes are TRBV28 and TRBJ2-1; D call uncertain. CDR1 and CDR2 from the germline V gene are MDHEN and SYDVKM. The CDR3 sequence is 12 residues long. The V end lost 6 bases, the J end lost 4 bases, and 7 bases lay between the germline ends. CDR3 sequence (DNA): TGTGCCAGCAGCCCCGTATACAATGAGCAGTTCTTC. This gives the protein CASSPVYNEQFF. Looking up the rest from reference TRBV28 and TRBJ2-1 gives the full variable domain: DVKVTQSSRYLVKRTGEKVFLECVQDMDHENMFWYRQDPGLGLRLIYFSYDVKMKEKGDIPEGYSVSREKKERFSLILESASTNQTSMYLCASSPVYNEQFFGPGTRLTVL.

The chain carries TRBV28 and TRBJ2-7; D ambiguous. The CDR3 is 11 residues long. CDR1 MDHEN and CDR2 SYDVKM come from the germline V gene. Trimming shortened V by 8 bases and J by 10 bases, and 15 bases separated the two germline ends. DNA for the CDR3: TGTGCCAGCTCTGGAGCAGCCTTTCAGTACTTC. Protein product: CASSGAAFQYF.

This clonotype was seen a handful of times. The J gene is TRBJ2-7, the V gene TRBV29-1, with D possibly being TRBD1 (6 bases). V gave up 6 bases and J gave up 4 bases, with 19 bases separating them. The CDR3 sequence is 14 residues long. The germline V gene encodes CDR1 SQVTM and CDR2 ANQGSEA. As DNA, the CDR3 is TGCAGCGTCGTTTCGACAGGTGGGTCGTACGAGCAGTACTTC. This codes for CSVVSTGGSYEQYF.

The gene calls are TRBV20-1 and TRBJ2-5; 7 nucleotides align to TRBD2. V lost 0 bases and J lost 2; bases outside the gene matches: 6. The CDR3 length is 15 residues. CDR1 is DFQATT, CDR2 SNEGSKA, per germline (reference sequence). CDR3: CSARDPLATQETQYF. The CDR3 nucleotides are TGCAGTGCTAGAGATCCACTAGCGACACAAGAGACCCAGTACTTC.

The V gene is TRBV3-1, the J gene TRBJ1-5, with TRBD1 identical over 8 bases. The CDR3 loop spans 15 amino acids. Germline V gene data show CDR1 as LGHDT and CDR2 as YNNKEL (reference sequence). The ends lost 3 bases at V and 7 bases at J; junction bases unmatched: 8. The chain's CDR3 is CASSQGQVGGQPQHF. The DNA for the CDR3 is TGTGCCAGCAGCCAGGGACAGGTGGGGGGCCAGCCCCAGCATTTT.

The chain couples TRBV6-6 to TRBJ1-2; D remains unclear. The CDR3 loop spans 14 amino acids. The germline V gene encodes CDR1 MNHNY and CDR2 SVGAGI (reference sequence). The germline V and J ends were trimmed by 6 bases and 8 bases, with 19 bases remaining between them. CDR3 region: CASSPPDVIRGYTF. As DNA, the CDR3 is TGTGCCAGCAGCCCACCCGACGTCATCAGAGGCTACACCTTC.

The count of this clonotype is one. This chain links TRBV7-9 with TRBJ1-1; maybe TRBD1 (5 bases). The CDR3 totals 15 residues. Per germline, CDR1 SEHNR and CDR2 FQNEAQ (reference sequence). The V gene lost 1 base and the J gene lost 1 base, with 10 bases spanning the gap. The CDR3 DNA reads as TGTGCCAGCAGCTTAGTGGGCAGGGCGAACACTGAAGCTTTCTTT. As protein: CASSLVGRANTEAFF.

This chain joins TRBV5-1 and TRBJ2-3; 7 nucleotides align to TRBD2. The V gene end was trimmed by 2 bases and the J gene end by 6 bases; junction bases not matched to a gene: 9. Germline CDR1 reads SGHRS; CDR2 reads YFSETQ. CDR3 length: 15 residues. CDR3 DNA sequence: TGCGCCAGCAGCTTAGCGGGGAGCTCTCACGATACGCAGTATTTT. Translated, it gives CASSLAGSSHDTQYF.

This clonotype has only one observation. V is TRBV4-3 and J is TRBJ2-7; 7 bases are a match to TRBD2. From germline, CDR1 is LGHNA and CDR2 YSLEER. The V gene end was trimmed by 1 base and the J gene end by 5 bases; junction bases not matched to a gene: 8. There are 15 residues in the CDR3. CDR3: CASSQGTFAGDEQYF. CDR3 nucleotide sequence: TGCGCCAGCAGCCAAGGGACTTTCGCGGGGGACGAGCAGTACTTC.